Below, 3 T cell receptor beta chains from the same sample are listed, as sequenced in a study of lymphopenia after photon versus proton radiotherapy. Sequencing was performed with immunoSEQ multiplex PCR; in TCRdb, only in-frame clones are kept and a portion is missing. The sample lists around 64,000 clones; about 90% were seen once. Sequences were derived from peripheral blood, sampled from a patient treated with proton-based radiotherapy. Source of these receptors: a man aged 80 or over with esophageal cancer.

The chain combines TRBV18 with TRBJ1-2; D is perhaps TRBD1 (6 bases). V lost 1 base to trimming and J lost 0 bases, with 12 bases between them. This CDR3 region has 16 residues. CDR1 and CDR2 from the germline V gene are KGHSH and LQKENI. DNA for the CDR3: TGTGCCAGCTCACCACGGACAGCCCTAACTAACTATGGCTACACCTTC. Translation gives CASSPRTALTNYGYTF.

The rearrangement uses TRBV5-6 and TRBJ1-1; 7 bases are a match to TRBD1. With V trimmed by 1 base and J by 1 base, 4 bases remained unmatched. CDR1 is SGHDT and CDR2 is YYEEEE in the germline V gene. The CDR3 covers 15 residues. Written as DNA, the CDR3 is TGTGCCAGCAGCTTGTTTAACAGGGGGAACACTGAAGCTTTCTTT. Its translation is CASSLFNRGNTEAFF.

The genes are TRBV10-3 and TRBJ1-3; 7 positions agree with TRBD1. CDR1 is ENHRY and CDR2 is SYGVKD in the germline V gene. Trimming took 11 bases from V and 0 from J; bases not matched to a gene: 4. CDR3 length: 13 residues. In DNA form, the CDR3 reads TGTGCCTCCAGGGACAGCTCTGGAAACACCATATATTTT. This encodes CASRDSSGNTIYF.